The entry that follows covers one T cell receptor (beta chain) sequence. As yet, its antigen is unknown. The sample originates from a study of OX40 agonist ivuxolimab in advanced cancers. Study-level results: Clones of CD4+ and CD8+ blood T cells grew by week 6 at doses of 0.1 to 3.0 mg/kg. Among the lowest peripheral clonal expansion occurred in 0.1-3.0 mg/kg partial responders.

This CDR3 has 13 residues. Germline lookup yields CDR1 SGDLS and CDR2 YYNGEE. Trimming cost V 4 bases and J 6 bases; bases outside gene matches: 5. Clones were read by immunoSEQ multiplex PCR, and TCRdb kept only the in-frame ones, dropping some. The table includes roughly 92,000 clones, 87% detected once. The genes are TRBV9 and TRBJ2-7, with TRBD1 identical over 9 bases. Sequences were derived from CD4+ or CD8+ T cells sorted from blood, sampled in a trial of the OX40 agonist ivuxolimab. The TCR comes from an adult with an advanced solid tumor such as melanoma, head and neck, liver or kidney cancer. The CDR3, as DNA: TGTGCCAGCAGCTCCGGGACAGGGAGCGAGCAGTACTTC. It specifies CASSSGTGSEQYF.